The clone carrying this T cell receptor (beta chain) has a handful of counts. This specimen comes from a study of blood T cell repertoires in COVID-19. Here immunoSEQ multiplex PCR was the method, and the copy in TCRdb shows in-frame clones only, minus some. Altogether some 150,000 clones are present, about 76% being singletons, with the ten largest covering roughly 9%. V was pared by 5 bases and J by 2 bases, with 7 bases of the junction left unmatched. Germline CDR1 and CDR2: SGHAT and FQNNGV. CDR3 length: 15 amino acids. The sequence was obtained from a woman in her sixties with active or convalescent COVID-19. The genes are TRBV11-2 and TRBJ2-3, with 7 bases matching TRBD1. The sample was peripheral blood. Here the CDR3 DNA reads TGTGCCAGCAGCCGAATCGACAGGGCCACAGATACGCAGTATTTT. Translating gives CASSRIDRATDTQYF. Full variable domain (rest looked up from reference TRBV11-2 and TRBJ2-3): EAGVAQSPRYKIIEKRQSVAFWCNPISGHATLYWYQQILGQGPKLLIQFQNNGVVDDSQLPKDRFSAERLKGVDSTLKIQPAKLEDSAVYLCASSRIDRATDTQYFGPGTRLTVL.